This TCR beta chain was sequenced in a study of early T cells in non-severe SARS-CoV-2 infection. Study overall: The authors sequenced bulk RNA from unsorted whole blood, leaving chains unpaired. General study results and limits: VDJdb matching skewed toward anti-spike CD8 responses, missing private and CD4 specificities.

Separate cDNA molecules each had unique molecular identifiers attached to them. TCRdb called the 5' RACE reads again in MiXCR, with one record for every CDR3 protein. Of roughly 66,000 distinct CDR3 sequences in the sample, approximately 9.2% are singletons; the top ten hold approximately 3%. This clonotype showed up many times. Its antigen is unknown. Specimen: whole blood. This sequence was found in an adult who was a healthcare worker with PCR-confirmed SARS-CoV-2 infection or an uninfected control (not recorded which).

The CDR3 spells CASSSQGPPNYGYTF. CDR3 DNA: TGTGCCAGCAGCAGTCAGGGGCCCCCTAACTATGGCTACACCTTC. The rearrangement links TRBV7-2 to TRBJ1-2; perhaps TRBD1 as D (6 bases). Germline CDR1 reads SGHTA; CDR2 reads FQGNSA. This CDR3 is 15 amino acids long. The ends were cut back, 5 bases at V and 0 bases at J, with 13 bases in the middle.